The 24 T cell receptor beta chains reported below all come from one sample, sequenced in a study of T cells after yellow fever vaccination. TCRdb reanalysed the 5' RACE reads using MiXCR and keeps one entry per CDR3 protein. The repertoire holds more than 45,000 distinct CDR3 sequences, with around 6.1% as singletons. Sequences were derived from PBMCs, either bulk or a sorted T-cell subset (CD4+, CD8+, memory, or dextramer-sorted; not recorded which), sampled on the day of the yellow fever booster vaccination. The receptor set was obtained from a man between 18 and 35 years old who received the YFV17D yellow fever vaccine.

V and J are TRBV9 and TRBJ1-3, with unresolved D. Trimming stripped 5 bases from V and 5 bases from J, with 14 bases between. Germline-derived CDR1 and CDR2 are SGDLS and YYNGEE. This CDR3 region has 14 residues. The CDR3 region is CASRPGSGRNTIYF. The DNA for the CDR3 is TGTGCCAGCAGGCCCGGGTCTGGAAGAAACACCATATATTTT.

The rearrangement uses TRBV5-1 and TRBJ2-1; tentative D call: TRBD2 (5 bases). The V gene lost 6 bases and the J gene lost 0 bases, with 10 bases spanning the gap. Germline-derived CDR1 and CDR2 are SGHRS and YFSETQ. The CDR3 length is 14 residues. CDR3 in amino acids: CASKTGYSYNEQFF. The DNA of the CDR3 is TGCGCCAGCAAGACGGGATACTCCTACAATGAGCAGTTCTTC.

CDR3 residues: CASSLTGLSNQPQHF. The CDR3 nucleotides are TGCGCCAGCAGCTTGACGGGCCTCAGCAATCAGCCCCAGCATTTT. The V call is TRBV5-1, the J call TRBJ1-5; D ambiguous. The CDR3 is 15 residues long. Between the trimmed V and J ends, which lost 1 base and 1 base, there was a span of 9 bases. Germline values: CDR1 SGHRS, CDR2 YFSETQ.

This clonotype turned up a few times. The V and J genes are TRBV27 and TRBJ2-2; TRBD2 might be the D (6 bases). Trimming stripped 10 bases from V and 1 base from J, with 19 bases between. The germline CDR1 and CDR2 sequences are MNHEY and SMNVEV (reference sequence). The CDR3 has 16 amino acids. The CDR3 reads CATGTSGQGNTGELFF. CDR3 nucleotide sequence: TGTGCCACCGGAACGAGCGGGCAGGGGAACACCGGGGAGCTGTTTTTT.

Ten or more counts support this clonotype. The chain joins TRBV9 to TRBJ2-7; D possibly corresponds to TRBD1 (6 bases). CDR1 is SGDLS, CDR2 YYNGEE, per germline. The CDR3 spans 15 residues. Deletions cut 3 bases from V and 0 bases from J, with 13 bases between. This CDR3 reads CASSAGQSVSYEQYF. In DNA, the CDR3 is TGTGCCAGCAGCGCAGGACAGTCCGTCTCCTACGAGCAGTACTTC.

In its sample, this clonotype was seen many times. The chain carries TRBV9 and TRBJ1-6; 9 positions agree with TRBD1. V lost 1 base to trimming and J lost 3 bases; unmatched junction nucleotides: 5. The CDR3 contains 17 residues. Germline-derived CDR1 and CDR2 are SGDLS and YYNGEE. CDR3 sequence: CASSVTPGQGYNSPLHF. DNA of the CDR3: TGTGCCAGCAGCGTAACTCCGGGACAGGGCTATAATTCACCCCTCCACTTT.

The chain uses TRBV9 and TRBJ2-1, with 9 bases fitting TRBD1. Germline CDR1 and CDR2: SGDLS and YYNGEE. V shed 3 bases and J 7 bases; nucleotides not matched to a gene: 8. The CDR3 is made up of 15 amino acids. The CDR3 loop is CASSDTGGSWNEQFF. The CDR3 DNA follows: TGTGCCAGCAGCGACACAGGGGGCTCTTGGAATGAGCAGTTCTTC.

This clonotype was recorded many times. The V call is TRBV4-3, the J call TRBJ2-2; D is ambiguous. The CDR3 has 18 residues. The V gene lost 0 bases and the J gene lost 2 bases, with 16 bases spanning the gap. Per germline, CDR1 LGHNA and CDR2 YSLEER. CDR3 sequence reads: CASSQDPQPIQNTGELFF. The DNA of the CDR3 is TGCGCCAGCAGCCAAGATCCTCAGCCGATCCAAAACACCGGGGAGCTGTTTTTT.

This clonotype appeared a few times. The CDR3 reads CASSLGLGTNEKLFF. The CDR3 DNA reads TGTGCCAGCAGCTTAGGGTTGGGCACTAATGAAAAACTGTTTTTT. The V call is TRBV7-9, the J call TRBJ1-4; D call uncertain. Per germline, CDR1 SEHNR and CDR2 FQNEAQ (reference sequence). Trimming pared 1 base from V and 2 bases from J, leaving 8 bases between. CDR3 length equals 15 residues.

This clonotype was counted many times. This sequence joins TRBV7-3 and TRBJ1-1, with no clear D. The V and J ends lost 6 bases and 6 bases respectively, with 17 bases between them. CDR3 length equals 14 residues. Germline CDR1 is SGHTA and CDR2 is FQGTGA. The CDR3: CASSAVGRMSEAFF. CDR3 DNA sequence: TGTGCCAGCAGTGCCGTGGGGAGGATGTCTGAAGCTTTCTTT.

This clonotype was seen only a few times. This sequence joins TRBV29-1 and TRBJ1-2, with 7 bases identical to TRBD1. Trimming took 0 bases from V and 6 from J; bases not matched to a gene: 4. The germline V gene has CDR1 SQVTM and CDR2 ANQGSEA. The CDR3 covers 13 residues. CDR3 in DNA: TGCAGCGTTGAAGAACAGGGGAACAATGGCTACACCTTC. Translated: CSVEEQGNNGYTF.

This clonotype has more than one count but fewer than ten. V is TRBV5-6 and J is TRBJ1-5, with D possibly being TRBD1 (5 bases). With 6 bases removed from V and 4 bases from J, the gap between germline ends came to 14 bases. The CDR3 loop spans 14 amino acids. CDR1 is SGHDT and CDR2 is YYEEEE in the germline V gene. The CDR3 spells CASTPGPDNQPQHF. The CDR3 DNA reads as TGTGCCAGCACCCCGGGACCCGATAATCAGCCCCAGCATTTT.

The sample holds a few counts of this clonotype. The rearrangement uses TRBV4-3 and TRBJ1-1; D is unclear. Looked up from germline, CDR1 is LGHNA and CDR2 is YSLEER. This CDR3 spans 15 amino acids. V lost 0 bases and J 10 bases, leaving 18 bases between the germline ends. This chain's CDR3 is CASSQDVRTTKRAFF. In nucleotides, the CDR3 is TGCGCCAGCAGCCAAGATGTCCGGACCACCAAGAGAGCTTTCTTT.

The chain couples TRBV5-5 to TRBJ1-2; no clear D gene. The V and J ends lost 0 bases and 8 bases respectively, with 8 bases between them. Germline-derived CDR1 and CDR2 are SGHKS and YYEKEE (reference sequence). The CDR3 contains 12 residues. The CDR3 region is CASSLGGPGYTF. As DNA, the CDR3 is TGTGCCAGCAGCTTGGGCGGACCCGGCTACACCTTC. Together with reference TRBV5-5 and TRBJ1-2, the CDR3 gives the full variable domain: DAGVTQSPTHLIKTRGQQVTLRCSPISGHKSVSWYQQVLGQGPQFIFQYYEKEERGRGNFPDRFSARQFPNYSSELNVNALLLGDSALYLCASSLGGPGYTFGSGTRLTVV.

Ten or more counts support this clonotype. The rearrangement links TRBV20-1 to TRBJ2-1; TRBD2 agrees at 7 bases. Germline V gene data show CDR1 as DFQATT and CDR2 as SNEGSKA (reference sequence). V was pared by 1 base and J by 0 bases, with 3 bases of the junction left unmatched. This CDR3 spans 15 amino acids. CDR3 amino acids: CSARVRGSSYNEQFF. In nucleotides, the CDR3 is TGCAGTGCTAGAGTGCGGGGGAGCTCCTACAATGAGCAGTTCTTC.

This clonotype was found many times. The chain uses TRBV4-3 and TRBJ2-5; TRBD1 is a possible D gene (6 bases). Per the germline V gene, CDR1 is LGHNA and CDR2 is YSLEER. The V end lost 2 bases, the J end lost 2 bases, and 9 bases lay between the germline ends. This CDR3 spans 14 amino acids. CDR3 DNA sequence: TGCGCCAGCAGCCAACTCACAGGGCAAGAGACCCAGTACTTC. Protein product: CASSQLTGQETQYF.

This clonotype came up many times. The chain carries TRBV4-2 and TRBJ2-4, with D perhaps given as TRBD1 or TRBD2 (5 bases each). The CDR3 extends over 14 amino acids. Germline loops: CDR1 LGHNA, CDR2 YNFKEQ. The germline V and J ends were trimmed by 1 base and 6 bases, with 10 bases remaining between them. The CDR3 loop reads CASSQVGGGNIQYF. CDR3 DNA sequence: TGTGCCAGCAGCCAAGTAGGTGGGGGAAACATTCAGTACTTC.

This clonotype was detected ten times or more. This chain links TRBV6-5 with TRBJ1-5; perhaps TRBD1 as D (6 bases). Trimming shortened V by 4 bases and J by 6 bases, and 10 bases separated the two germline ends. This CDR3 contains 13 residues. Germline CDR1 is MNHEY and CDR2 is SVGAGI. CDR3 region: CASSLVQGQPQHF. DNA of the CDR3: TGTGCCAGCAGTTTGGTACAGGGTCAGCCCCAGCATTTT.

This clonotype was detected many times. This chain links TRBV7-9 with TRBJ2-5; maybe TRBD2 (7 bases). The germline V gene has CDR1 SEHNR and CDR2 FQNEAQ (reference sequence). This CDR3 comprises 15 residues. V dropped 5 bases and J dropped 4 bases, with 17 bases sitting between them. The DNA of the CDR3 is TGTGCCAGCAGCAGGACGGGGGGCATGCGAGAGACCCAGTACTTC. It is translated as CASSRTGGMRETQYF.

There are a few counts of this clonotype. The genes are TRBV5-4 and TRBJ2-3, with D possibly being TRBD2 (6 bases). Germline assignment: CDR1 SGHNT and CDR2 YYREEE (reference sequence). V shed 0 bases and J shed 3 bases, with 17 bases lying between them. CDR3 length equals 17 residues. The CDR3 protein is CASSLGLDSSLTDTQYF. In DNA, the CDR3 is TGTGCCAGCAGCTTGGGACTAGATTCGAGTTTAACAGATACGCAGTATTTT.

This clonotype occurred many times. V and J are TRBV7-6 and TRBJ1-6; TRBD1 might be the D (5 bases). Trimming pared 5 bases from V and 0 bases from J, leaving 14 bases between. This CDR3 has 17 amino acids. Germline-derived CDR1 and CDR2 are SGHVS and FNYEAQ. The CDR3 loop is CASSPRPGSSYNSPLHF. In DNA, the CDR3 is TGTGCCAGCAGCCCGCGGCCAGGGAGCTCCTATAATTCACCCCTCCACTTT.

This clonotype occurred many times. The V gene is TRBV5-6, the J gene TRBJ2-7, with D hard to call. Germline CDR1 SGHDT, CDR2 YYEEEE. V lost 1 base and J lost 0, with 8 bases in between. The CDR3 consists of 14 residues. This chain's CDR3 is CASSLRPSSYEQYF. The CDR3 nucleotides are TGTGCCAGCAGCTTGCGGCCGTCCTCCTACGAGCAGTACTTC. The entire variable domain, with the rest obtained from reference TRBV5-6 and TRBJ2-7, is as follows: DAGVTQSPTHLIKTRGQQVTLRCSPKSGHDTVSWYQQALGQGPQFIFQYYEEEERQRGNFPDRFSGHQFPNYSSELNVNALLLGDSALYLCASSLRPSSYEQYFGPGTRLTVT.

This rearrangement joins TRBV25-1 to TRBJ1-4, with D perhaps TRBD1 (5 bases). The germline CDR1 and CDR2 sequences are MGHDK and SYGVNS. This CDR3 spans 16 amino acids. Trimming pared 3 bases from V and 6 bases from J, leaving 17 bases between. In nucleotides, the CDR3 is TGTGCCAGCAGTGAGATCGTTCAGGGAGGGGATGAAAAACTGTTTTTT. This codes for CASSEIVQGGDEKLFF.

This clonotype came up many times. The chain uses TRBV18 and TRBJ1-1; D is perhaps TRBD1 (5 bases). CDR1 and CDR2 from the germline V gene are KGHSH and LQKENI. This CDR3 contains 12 residues. V lost 5 bases, J lost 6 bases, and 10 bases lay in between. In DNA form, the CDR3 reads TGTGCCAGCTCAAAAGGGGACCCTGAAGCTTTCTTT. Its protein is CASSKGDPEAFF.